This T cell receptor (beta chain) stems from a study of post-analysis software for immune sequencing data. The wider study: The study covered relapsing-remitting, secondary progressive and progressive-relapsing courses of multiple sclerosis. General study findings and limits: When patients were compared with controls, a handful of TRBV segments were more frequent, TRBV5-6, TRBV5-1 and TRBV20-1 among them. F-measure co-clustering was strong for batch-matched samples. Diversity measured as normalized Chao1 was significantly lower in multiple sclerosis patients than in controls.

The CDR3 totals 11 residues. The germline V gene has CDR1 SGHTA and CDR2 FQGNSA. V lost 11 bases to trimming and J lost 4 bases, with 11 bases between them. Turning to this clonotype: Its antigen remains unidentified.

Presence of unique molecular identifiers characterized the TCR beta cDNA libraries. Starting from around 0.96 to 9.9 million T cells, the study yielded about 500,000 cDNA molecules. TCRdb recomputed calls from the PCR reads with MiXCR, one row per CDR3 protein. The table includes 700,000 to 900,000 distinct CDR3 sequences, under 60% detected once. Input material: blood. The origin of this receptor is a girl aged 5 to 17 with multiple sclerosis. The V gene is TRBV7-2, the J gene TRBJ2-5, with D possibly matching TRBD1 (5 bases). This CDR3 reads CASQARETQYF. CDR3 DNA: TGTGCCTCACAGGCCCGAGAGACCCAGTACTTC.